The next 7 T cell receptor beta chains were all read from a single sample in a study of T-cell memory formation after mild COVID-19 (TCRdb year 2021). Library preparation employed 5' RACE. Sequencer: Illumina NovaSeq 6000. TCRdb passed the public sequencing reads through fastp at Q25 and MiXCR, retaining productive beta sequences. Every CDR3 protein is listed once, alongside the most common genes and DNA of its rows. This sample has roughly 130,000 distinct CDR3 sequences in its table, and approximately 5.9% of those were observed once. Roughly 2% of the sample goes to the ten largest clones. The sample comprised PBMCs or a T cell subset sorted from them (not recorded which). The receptors come from an adult woman who had mild COVID-19 (a few samples of this study predate the infection). The sample titles of this study are shuffled in the database, so cell type and time point are left out; the donor was told from shared clones.

This clonotype has a handful of counts. The chain couples TRBV11-2 to TRBJ1-5; D not resolved. Germline lookup yields CDR1 SGHAT and CDR2 FQNNGV. Between the trimmed V and J ends, which lost 0 bases and 4 bases, there was a span of 4 bases. This CDR3 comprises 13 residues. CDR3 sequence: CASSLDVNQPQHF. DNA of the CDR3: TGTGCCAGCAGCTTAGATGTGAATCAGCCCCAGCATTTT.

The chain employs TRBV30 and TRBJ1-2; tentative D call: TRBD1 (5 bases). V was clipped by 0 bases and J by 8 bases, with 10 bases between them. This CDR3 has 12 amino acids. Germline values: CDR1 GTSNPN, CDR2 SVGIG (reference sequence). This CDR3 is CAWSVGRDGYTF. CDR3 nucleotides: TGTGCCTGGAGTGTGGGGAGGGACGGCTACACCTTC.

This clonotype turned up a few times. The chain joins TRBV27 to TRBJ2-7; D is undetermined. With 1 base removed from V and 2 bases from J, the gap between germline ends came to 9 bases. The CDR3 is made up of 14 amino acids. Germline V gene sequence: CDR1 MNHEY, CDR2 SMNVEV (reference sequence). CDR3 nucleotides: TGTGCCAGCAGTTTATATTCTAGGCCCTACGAGCAGTACTTC. As protein: CASSLYSRPYEQYF.

This chain joins TRBV14 and TRBJ2-5; TRBD1 matches 10 bases. The V and J ends lost 4 bases and 1 base, in that order; junction bases with no gene match: 3. Germline CDR1 is SGHDN and CDR2 is FVKESK. This CDR3 has 15 amino acids. The CDR3, as DNA: TGTGCCAGCAGCCGGGGACAGGGGCCCCAAGAGACCCAGTACTTC. This translates into CASSRGQGPQETQYF.

This clonotype was observed at least ten times. The chain uses TRBV29-1 and TRBJ2-7; a possible D gene is TRBD2 (7 bases). Trimming took 4 bases from V and 9 from J, leaving 13 bases between them. Germline V gene lookup returns CDR1 SQVTM and CDR2 ANQGSEA. The CDR3 spans 11 residues. The DNA of the CDR3 is TGCAGCGTTGCGGGGGGCGCCGGGCAGTACTTC. Its translation: CSVAGGAGQYF.

The chain has TRBV5-6 and TRBJ1-4; D not resolved. Germline assignment: CDR1 SGHDT and CDR2 YYEEEE. The CDR3 sequence is 16 residues long. V was pared by 4 bases and J by 5 bases, with 18 bases between. CDR3 coding DNA: TGTGCCAGCAGCCGGTGGGGTCCAGGCCCAAATGAAAAACTGTTTTTT. Amino acids: CASSRWGPGPNEKLFF.

The gene calls are TRBV29-1 and TRBJ2-3; 7 bases map to TRBD2. The length of the CDR3 is 13 residues. CDR1 and CDR2 (germline): SQVTM, ANQGSEA. V was pared by 6 bases and J by 2 bases, with 5 bases of the junction left unmatched. CDR3 region: CSVASGLTDTQYF. As DNA, the CDR3 is TGCAGCGTCGCTAGCGGCCTCACAGATACGCAGTATTTT.